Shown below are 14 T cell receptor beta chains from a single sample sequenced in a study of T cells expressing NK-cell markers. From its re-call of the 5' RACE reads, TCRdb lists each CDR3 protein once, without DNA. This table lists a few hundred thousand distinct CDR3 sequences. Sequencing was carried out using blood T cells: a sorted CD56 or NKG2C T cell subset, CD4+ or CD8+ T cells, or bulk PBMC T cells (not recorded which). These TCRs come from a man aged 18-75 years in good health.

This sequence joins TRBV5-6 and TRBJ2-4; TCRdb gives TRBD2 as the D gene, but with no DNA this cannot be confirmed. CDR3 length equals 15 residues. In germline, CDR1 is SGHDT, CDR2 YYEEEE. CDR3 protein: CASSLLEGAKNIQYF.

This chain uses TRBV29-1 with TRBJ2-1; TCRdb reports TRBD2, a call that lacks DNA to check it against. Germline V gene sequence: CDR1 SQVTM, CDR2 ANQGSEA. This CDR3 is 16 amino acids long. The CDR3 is CSVEGTRLAGVTEQFF.

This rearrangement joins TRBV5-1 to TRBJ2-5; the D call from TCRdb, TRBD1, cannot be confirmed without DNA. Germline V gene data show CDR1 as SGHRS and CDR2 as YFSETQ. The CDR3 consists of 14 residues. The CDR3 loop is CASSTRQGQETQYF.

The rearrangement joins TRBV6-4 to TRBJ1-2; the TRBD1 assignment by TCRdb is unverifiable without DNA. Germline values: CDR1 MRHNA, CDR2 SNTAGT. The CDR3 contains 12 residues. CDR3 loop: CASSDKTGAYTF.

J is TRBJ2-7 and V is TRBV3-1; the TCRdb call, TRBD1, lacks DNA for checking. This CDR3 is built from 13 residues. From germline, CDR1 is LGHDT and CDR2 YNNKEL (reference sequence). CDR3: CASSLQTGEKEYF.

This CDR3 is CASSLARATENTIYF. J is TRBJ1-3 and V is TRBV7-2; TCRdb's D gene call, TRBD1, goes unchecked for lack of DNA. CDR3 length: 15 amino acids. Germline assignment: CDR1 SGHTA and CDR2 FQGNSA. Supplemented by reference TRBV7-2 and TRBJ1-3, the full variable domain reads GAGVSQSPSNKVTEKGKDVELRCDPISGHTALYWYRQSLGQGLEFLIYFQGNSAPDKSGLPSDRFSAERTGGSVSTLTIQRTQQEDSAVYLCASSLARATENTIYFGEGSWLTVV.

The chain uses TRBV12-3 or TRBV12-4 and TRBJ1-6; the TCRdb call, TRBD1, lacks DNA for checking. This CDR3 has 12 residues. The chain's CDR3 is CASSPGVGPLHF.

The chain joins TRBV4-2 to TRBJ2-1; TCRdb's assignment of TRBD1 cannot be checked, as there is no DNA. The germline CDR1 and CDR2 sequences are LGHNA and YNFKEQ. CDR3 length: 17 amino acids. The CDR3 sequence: CASSQDRTRGLSNEQFF.

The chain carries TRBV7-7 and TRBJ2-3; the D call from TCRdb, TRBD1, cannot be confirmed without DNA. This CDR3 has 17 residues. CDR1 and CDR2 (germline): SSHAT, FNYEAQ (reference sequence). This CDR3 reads CASSLFSAGARGDTQYF.

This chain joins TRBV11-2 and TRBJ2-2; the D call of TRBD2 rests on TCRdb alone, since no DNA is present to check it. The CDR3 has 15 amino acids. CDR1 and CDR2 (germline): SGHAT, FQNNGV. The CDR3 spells CASSFSRGGTGELFF.

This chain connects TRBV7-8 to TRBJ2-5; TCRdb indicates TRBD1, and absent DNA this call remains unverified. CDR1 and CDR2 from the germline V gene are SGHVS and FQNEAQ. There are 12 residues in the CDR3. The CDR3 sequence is CATGKSQETQYF. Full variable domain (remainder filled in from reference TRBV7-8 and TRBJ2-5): GAGVSQSPRYKVAKRGQDVALRCDPISGHVSLFWYQQALGQGPEFLTYFQNEAQLDKSGLPSDRFFAERPEGSVSTLKIQRTQQEDSAVYLCATGKSQETQYFGPGTRLLVL.

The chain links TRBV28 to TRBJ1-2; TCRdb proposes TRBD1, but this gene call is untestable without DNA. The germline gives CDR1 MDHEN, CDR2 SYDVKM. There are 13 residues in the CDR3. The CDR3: CASNEGGAWGYTF.

This chain's CDR3 is CASSSLGTGPYNEQFF. The rearrangement uses TRBV5-1 and TRBJ2-1; TCRdb outputs TRBD2, but without DNA this stays unchecked. The CDR3 has 16 residues. Germline CDR1 is SGHRS and CDR2 is YFSETQ.

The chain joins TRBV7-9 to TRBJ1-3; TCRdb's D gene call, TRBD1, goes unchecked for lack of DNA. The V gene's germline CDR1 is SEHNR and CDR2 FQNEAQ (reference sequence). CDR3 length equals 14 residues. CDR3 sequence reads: CASSRGQGENTIYF.